This is a list of T cell receptor beta chains from one sample in a study of blood T cell repertoires in COVID-19. Generated by immunoSEQ multiplex PCR, the TCRdb table keeps only in-frame clones and is missing some. The sample has 250,000 to 300,000 clones, 88% seen once. The sample taken for sequencing was peripheral blood. The source is a woman aged 70-85 years with COVID-19, enrolled during active disease. Both conserved end residues are part of each CDR3. The order of the fields is J gene, CDR3 length, V gene, D gene, CDR3 DNA, CDR3 protein. D genes are given only for firm matches.

TRBJ2-5 16 TRBV30 TRBD1 TGTGCCTGGAGTGTCGCTCGGACAGGGACCCAAGAGACCCAGTACTTC CAWSVARTGTQETQYF
TRBJ2-3 17 TRBV28 TRBD1 TGTGCCAGCAGCGGGTTGAGGACAGGGGGAAGCACAGATACGCAGTATTTT CASSGLRTGGSTDTQYF
TRBJ2-1 16 TRBV10-3 TRBD2 TGTGCCATCAGTGAGCGGGAGGGCGCTTTGTTGGATGAGCAGTTCTTC CAISEREGALLDEQFF
TRBJ1-5 15 TRBV28 TRBD1 TGTGCCAGCAGTTTAGACAGGGGGCAAAATCAGCCCCAGCATTTT CASSLDRGQNQPQHF
TRBJ2-5 16 TRBV7-9 - TGTGCCAGCAGCTTAGAAACAGGGTCCTCGGGAGAGACCCAGTACTTC CASSLETGSSGETQYF
TRBJ2-3 11 TRBV30 - TGTGCCTGGCGGGGCACAGATACGCAGTATTTT CAWRGTDTQYF
TRBJ2-1 14 TRBV30 TRBD2 TGTGCCTGGGGTACCAAGCGGGGACACAATGAGCAGTTCTTC CAWGTKRGHNEQFF
TRBJ2-7 16 TRBV5-1 TRBD1 TGCGCCAGCAGCTTGGTGCCACAGGGGGCATCCTACGAGCAGTACTTC CASSLVPQGASYEQYF
TRBJ1-1 14 TRBV5-1 - TGCGCCAGCAGCCGGGACAATGGGGACACTGAAGCTTTCTTT CASSRDNGDTEAFF
TRBJ2-5 13 TRBV3-1/TRBV3-2 - TGTGCCAGCAGCCAAGGTCAGCAAGAGACCCAGTACTTC CASSQGQQETQYF